These 25 T cell receptor beta chains originate from one sample sequenced in a study of cytomegalovirus exposure and HLA in healthy donors. PCR amplification relied on 60 Vbeta primers (plus 13 Jbeta primers). Sequenced by immunoSEQ multiplex PCR; TCRdb stores in-frame clones only, minus some. The profile shows 85,000 to 130,000 clones, over 70% of them singletons. Sequenced sample: PBMCs. The receptors stem from a male donor in good health and CMV-seropositive.

The chain has TRBV2 and TRBJ2-3; 10 nucleotides line up with TRBD1. The CDR3 is 14 residues long. Germline V CDR1 and CDR2: SNHLY, FYNNEI. V shed 8 bases, J shed 2 bases, and the junction held 4 bases outside the gene matches. In DNA form, the CDR3 reads TGTGCCAGCTGGGACAGGGGTTACACAGATACGCAGTATTTT. Its translation is CASWDRGYTDTQYF. Variable domain in full (rest from reference TRBV2 and TRBJ2-3): EPEVTQTPSHQVTQMGQEVILRCVPISNHLYFYWYRQILGQKVEFLVSFYNNEISEKSEIFDDQFSVERPDGSNFTLKIRSTKLEDSAMYFCASWDRGYTDTQYFGPGTRLTVL.

J is TRBJ1-6 and V is TRBV6-5; TRBD1 might be the D (5 bases). The CDR3 loop spans 15 amino acids. The V gene lost 2 bases and the J gene lost 8 bases, with 13 bases spanning the gap. CDR1 and CDR2 (germline): MNHEY, SVGAGI. CDR3 sequence: CASSYGDGGDSPLHF. CDR3 in DNA: TGTGCCAGCAGTTACGGGGACGGAGGGGATTCACCCCTCCACTTT.

The chain has TRBV5-4 and TRBJ1-1; 9 nucleotides align to TRBD1. This CDR3 comprises 16 residues. Germline loops: CDR1 SGHNT, CDR2 YYREEE (reference sequence). J gave up 1 base and V 4 bases, and 8 bases lay outside the gene matches. CDR3 in amino acids: CASSLGQGLGNTEAFF. CDR3 in DNA: TGTGCCAGCAGCCTAGGACAGGGGCTAGGGAACACTGAAGCTTTCTTT. Using reference TRBV5-4 and TRBJ1-1 for the parts outside the CDR3, the full variable domain is ETGVTQSPTHLIKTRGQQVTLRCSSQSGHNTVSWYQQALGQGPQFIFQYYREEENGRGNFPPRFSGLQFPNYSSELNVNALELDDSALYLCASSLGQGLGNTEAFFGQGTRLTVV.

The V gene is TRBV5-1, the J gene TRBJ2-5; D is undetermined. This CDR3 spans 14 amino acids. Trimming cost V 2 bases and J 3 bases, with 11 bases left between them. Germline V CDR1 and CDR2: SGHRS, YFSETQ. The CDR3 spells CASSLSSVEETQYF. The CDR3 coding sequence is TGCGCCAGCAGCTTAAGCAGCGTCGAAGAGACCCAGTACTTC.

The count of this clone is one. CDR3: CATSRDEAGQGRSYNEQFF. CDR3 nucleotides: TGTGCCACCAGCAGAGATGAGGCCGGACAGGGAAGGTCCTACAATGAGCAGTTCTTC. This chain joins TRBV15 and TRBJ2-1; the match to TRBD1 covers 8 bases. Trimming removed 0 bases from V and 1 base from J; junction bases left unmatched: 11. This CDR3 has 19 amino acids. Per the germline V gene, CDR1 is LNHNV and CDR2 is YYDKDF (reference sequence).

The chain employs TRBV28 and TRBJ2-2; TRBD1 is a possible D gene (7 bases). V was shortened by 1 base and J by 5 bases, with 11 bases between the two germline ends. This CDR3 is 15 amino acids long. Germline V gene data show CDR1 as MDHEN and CDR2 as SYDVKM. This CDR3 is CASSLFQGGTGELFF. The CDR3 nucleotides read TGTGCCAGCAGTTTATTTCAGGGGGGAACCGGGGAGCTGTTTTTT.

V and J are TRBV6-5 and TRBJ1-2; D not certain. Trimming removed 6 bases from V and 7 bases from J, with 15 bases in between. The V gene's germline CDR1 is MNHEY and CDR2 SVGAGI. The CDR3 runs 13 residues. The CDR3 spells CASRLTGSGGYTF. DNA of the CDR3: TGTGCCAGCAGACTCACCGGGTCGGGTGGCTACACCTTC.

This clone turned up a few times. This chain connects TRBV27 to TRBJ1-2, with 11 bases fitting TRBD1. Germline assignment: CDR1 MNHEY and CDR2 SMNVEV (reference sequence). This CDR3 is built from 18 residues. The trim removed 6 bases at V and 4 bases at J, leaving 16 bases unmatched. The CDR3 is CASSFREVPGTGGYGYTF. CDR3 in DNA: TGTGCCAGCAGCTTCCGGGAAGTCCCCGGGACAGGGGGCTATGGCTACACCTTC.

This chain links TRBV28 with TRBJ1-5; D perhaps matches TRBD1 (5 bases). The CDR3 is made up of 16 amino acids. Deletions cut 1 base from V and 3 bases from J, with 13 bases between. The germline CDR1 and CDR2 sequences are MDHEN and SYDVKM. The CDR3 reads CASSLSTGSHNQPQHF. In nucleotides, the CDR3 is TGTGCCAGCAGTTTATCTACAGGTTCCCACAATCAGCCCCAGCATTTT.

J is TRBJ1-2 and V is TRBV2; D might be TRBD1 (5 bases). Per the germline V gene, CDR1 is SNHLY and CDR2 is FYNNEI. CDR3 length equals 13 residues. V was clipped by 6 bases and J by 3 bases, with 11 bases between them. CDR3 nucleotide sequence: TGTGCCAGCAGGCTGGACAACGACTATGGCTACACCTTC. Its translation: CASRLDNDYGYTF.

Points on this clone: Within the sample, other DNA sequences also encode this same CDR3. The genes are TRBV9 and TRBJ1-1, with TRBD1 identical over 8 bases. Germline-derived CDR1 and CDR2 are SGDLS and YYNGEE. The CDR3 length is 15 residues. The V and J ends lost 4 bases and 5 bases, in that order; junction bases with no gene match: 10. The CDR3 region is CASSPARGPGTEAFF. The CDR3 region has the DNA TGTGCCAGCAGCCCCGCCAGGGGGCCGGGGACTGAAGCTTTCTTT.

The V gene is TRBV4-3, the J gene TRBJ2-5; 8 bases are a match to TRBD1. The J call is in doubt because the DNA end fits TRBJ2-7 better. Germline values: CDR1 LGHNA, CDR2 YSLEER. This CDR3 is built from 16 residues. In DNA, the CDR3 is TGCGCCAGCAGCCAAGTAGGCGGGACAGGAATCTACGAGCAGTACTTC. It encodes CASSQVGGTGIYEQYF.

The gene calls are TRBV19 and TRBJ1-1, with D possibly TRBD1 on 5 matching bases. CDR1 and CDR2 (germline): LNHDA, SQIVND (reference sequence). There are 17 residues in the CDR3. V gave up 3 bases and J gave up 1 base, with 18 bases separating them. This chain's CDR3 is CASSILWTGGENTEAFF. The CDR3 DNA follows: TGTGCCAGTAGTATTCTGTGGACCGGGGGAGAGAACACTGAAGCTTTCTTT.

V gene TRBV27 combines with J gene TRBJ2-7; TRBD2 aligns across 11 bases. With 5 bases clipped from V and 4 bases from J, the junction kept 4 bases outside the gene matches. CDR1 and CDR2 (germline): MNHEY, SMNVEV (reference sequence). The CDR3 spans 14 residues. CDR3 DNA sequence: TGTGCCAGCAGTCGGGGACTAGCGGTTTACGAGCAGTACTTC. Translation: CASSRGLAVYEQYF.

The V gene is TRBV6-1, the J gene TRBJ1-1; no reliable D call. Per the germline V gene, CDR1 is MNHNS and CDR2 is SASEGT. With 0 bases removed from V and 1 base from J, the gap between germline ends came to 9 bases. This CDR3 has 15 amino acids. CDR3 protein: CASSEASAGNTEAFF. The CDR3 coding sequence is TGTGCCAGCAGTGAAGCGTCGGCGGGGAACACTGAAGCTTTCTTT.

The chain has TRBV7-2 and TRBJ1-2, with 8 bases lining up with TRBD1. CDR1 is SGHTA and CDR2 is FQGNSA in the germline V gene. The CDR3 is 15 amino acids. Losses at the gene ends were 2 bases for V and 4 bases for J; bases not matched to a gene: 6. The CDR3 sequence: CASSLISTGVYGYTF. In DNA, the CDR3 is TGTGCCAGCAGCTTAATCTCGACAGGGGTCTATGGCTACACCTTC.

The chain carries TRBV5-8 and TRBJ1-2, with 9 nucleotides matching TRBD1. The length of the CDR3 is 16 residues. With 6 bases clipped from V and 8 bases from J, the junction kept 17 bases outside the gene matches. Germline V gives CDR1 SGHTS, CDR2 YDEGEE. CDR3 amino acids: CASNEGQGRVPGGYTF. For the CDR3, the DNA is TGTGCCAGCAACGAGGGACAGGGCAGGGTGCCGGGGGGCTACACCTTC.

CDR3 protein: CASSQTSQVNEKLFF. The CDR3 DNA follows: TGTGCCAGCAGCCAAACATCTCAAGTGAATGAAAAACTGTTTTTT. The chain employs TRBV7-9 and TRBJ1-4; D unresolved. The V end was cut by 5 bases, the J end by 5 bases, with 15 bases between. Germline loops: CDR1 SEHNR, CDR2 FQNEAQ (reference sequence). The CDR3 has 15 amino acids.

This chain links TRBV4-2 with TRBJ1-5; 10 positions agree with TRBD1. Trimming took 5 bases from V and 1 from J; bases not matched to a gene: 8. CDR3 length equals 17 residues. CDR1 is LGHNA, CDR2 YNFKEQ, per germline. CDR3 protein: CASSSGQGRVSNQPQHF. In DNA form, the CDR3 reads TGTGCCAGCAGCTCGGGACAGGGGAGGGTGAGCAATCAGCCCCAGCATTTT.

The chain has TRBV4-1 and TRBJ1-6, with a possible D match to TRBD1 (6 bases). The germline gives CDR1 MGHRA, CDR2 YSYEKL. The ends were cut back, 1 base at V and 1 base at J, with 26 bases in the middle. There are 22 residues in the CDR3. The CDR3 sequence is CASSQVVAGAVYGSSYNSPLHF. For the CDR3, the DNA is TGCGCCAGCAGCCAAGTCGTTGCAGGGGCCGTTTATGGATCGTCCTATAATTCACCCCTCCACTTT.

This sequence joins TRBV5-6 and TRBJ1-1, with TRBD1 matching over 8 bases. Germline assignment: CDR1 SGHDT and CDR2 YYEEEE. The CDR3 has 14 amino acids. V was clipped by 2 bases and J by 3 bases; unmatched bases: 3. The CDR3 protein is CASSLTTGDTEAFF. The CDR3 nucleotides are TGTGCCAGCAGCTTAACGACAGGGGACACTGAAGCTTTCTTT.

The chain combines TRBV10-1 with TRBJ1-1, with 10 bases that match TRBD1. The CDR3 runs 19 residues. Germline V lookup: CDR1 WNHNN, CDR2 SYGVQD (reference sequence). V shed 6 bases and J 3 bases; nucleotides not matched to a gene: 19. The CDR3, as DNA: TGCGCCAGCAGGACGGATCGAGCCCCGGGACAGGGGTATGACACTGAAGCTTTCTTT. Translated: CASRTDRAPGQGYDTEAFF.

In its sample, this clone was seen a few times. The chain joins TRBV29-1 to TRBJ1-1, with 7 bases fitting TRBD1. Germline CDR1 and CDR2: SQVTM and ANQGSEA. The CDR3 contains 13 residues. V dropped 6 bases and J dropped 0; count of bases not matched to a gene: 4. The CDR3 sequence: CSVKDRMNTEAFF. The CDR3 nucleotides read TGCAGCGTCAAGGACAGGATGAACACTGAAGCTTTCTTT.

V and J are TRBV30 and TRBJ1-1, with a possible D match to TRBD1 (5 bases). This CDR3 has 12 residues. The V gene's germline CDR1 is GTSNPN and CDR2 SVGIG (reference sequence). V was clipped by 7 bases and J by 6 bases, with 15 bases between them. CDR3 loop: CALRMGRPEAFF. The CDR3 region has the DNA TGTGCCTTACGCATGGGGCGCCCTGAAGCTTTCTTT.

This clone was found once. CDR3 protein: CASSVNRGSGNTIYF. CDR3 coding DNA: TGTGCCAGCAGCGTAAACAGGGGCTCTGGAAACACCATATATTTT. The chain has TRBV9 and TRBJ1-3; 7 bases fit TRBD1. Germline-derived CDR1 and CDR2 are SGDLS and YYNGEE. CDR3 length equals 15 residues. The V segment lost 1 base and the J segment 0 bases; nucleotides outside the gene matches: 1.